One and the same sample provided the 18 T cell receptor beta chains below, sequenced in a study of vaccination and CD4 T cells after COVID-19. No antigen has been assigned to these receptors. Treatment here: roughly 10-day PBMC culture with coronavirus spike peptide pools or control peptides (ViraFEST assay). The Oncomine TCR Beta short-read assay was applied to DNA of cultured CD4+ T cells. TCRdb used MiXCR to reprocess the PCR reads, holding one entry per CDR3 protein. The data contain about 19,000 distinct CDR3 sequences, less than 60% of them singletons. Sample: CD4+ T cells from blood, cultured in vitro, taken after SARS-CoV-2 vaccination. The receptor source for this set is a human donor who had recovered from COVID-19.

This clonotype was detected a few times. This chain uses TRBV6-1 with TRBJ2-2, with a possible D match to TRBD1 (5 bases). CDR3 length equals 13 residues. Between the trimmed V and J ends, which lost 6 bases and 2 bases, there was a span of 7 bases. Germline CDR1 is MNHNS and CDR2 is SASEGT. DNA for the CDR3: TGTGCCAGCAGCAGGGTAAACACCGGGGAGCTGTTTTTT. This encodes CASSRVNTGELFF.

The chain combines TRBV20-1 with TRBJ1-2; D unclear. Per the germline V gene, CDR1 is DFQATT and CDR2 is SNEGSKA (reference sequence). The CDR3 has 11 amino acids. V was clipped by 0 bases and J by 8 bases, with 7 bases between them. The CDR3 region is CSAREGRGYTF. The CDR3 nucleotides are TGCAGTGCTAGAGAGGGGAGGGGCTACACCTTC.

The J gene is TRBJ1-5, the V gene TRBV7-8; D not resolved. The CDR3 is made up of 16 amino acids. Germline CDR1 is SGHVS and CDR2 is FQNEAQ. V lost 1 base and J lost 1, with 11 bases in between. In DNA form, the CDR3 reads TGTGCCAGCAGCTTAGGAGGCACGCTGAGCAATCAGCCCCAGCATTTT. It encodes CASSLGGTLSNQPQHF.

The J gene is TRBJ2-3, the V gene TRBV5-3; 7 bases fit TRBD2. TRBV5-3 counts as an open reading frame of uncertain function. The CDR3 has 14 amino acids. V was pared by 6 bases and J by 2 bases, with 6 bases of the junction left unmatched. The CDR3 sequence is CARKLANLTDTQYF. For the CDR3, the DNA is TGTGCCAGAAAACTAGCGAATCTCACAGATACGCAGTATTTT.

The chain is built from TRBV4-3 and TRBJ1-6, with a possible D match to TRBD1 (6 bases). This CDR3 contains 16 residues. Germline loops: CDR1 LGHNA, CDR2 YSLEER. Trimming took off 0 bases at V and 9 bases at J, with 15 bases between the two ends. CDR3 region: CASSQDLGTLSSPLHF. Here the CDR3 DNA reads TGCGCCAGCAGCCAAGATCTCGGGACACTAAGTTCACCCCTCCACTTT.

This sequence joins TRBV28 and TRBJ2-7, with D hard to call. The CDR3 contains 14 residues. Germline loops: CDR1 MDHEN, CDR2 SYDVKM. V dropped 7 bases and J dropped 0 bases, with 13 bases sitting between them. The CDR3 DNA sequence: TGTGCCAGCACTCCGCTAGGGATCTCCTACGAGCAGTACTTC. Protein product: CASTPLGISYEQYF.

V and J are TRBV20-1 and TRBJ2-7; TRBD2 aligns across 7 bases. Germline CDR1 is DFQATT and CDR2 is SNEGSKA (reference sequence). With V trimmed by 0 bases and J by 5 bases, 13 bases remained unmatched. The CDR3 spans 16 residues. The CDR3 bases are TGCAGTGCTAGAGATCTTGGGGACGGCGGGAGCGACGAGCAGTACTTC. Its protein product is CSARDLGDGGSDEQYF.

V is TRBV6-1 and J is TRBJ1-1, with a weak D call TRBD1 (5 bases). With 5 bases removed from V and 3 bases from J, the gap between germline ends came to 10 bases. Per germline, CDR1 MNHNS and CDR2 SASEGT. The CDR3 sequence is 13 residues long. The CDR3 DNA is TGTGCCAGCAGTAAACAGGAGGACACTGAAGCTTTCTTT. Translated, it gives CASSKQEDTEAFF.

The chain joins TRBV19 to TRBJ2-1; D is ambiguous. Deletions cut 7 bases from V and 2 bases from J, with 9 bases between. Germline lookup yields CDR1 LNHDA and CDR2 SQIVND (reference sequence). The CDR3 is 13 amino acids. CDR3 in amino acids: CASMGRTYNEQFF. The CDR3 DNA is TGTGCCAGTATGGGTCGGACCTACAATGAGCAGTTCTTC.

This clonotype has more than one count but fewer than ten. J is TRBJ1-1 and V is TRBV19, with a possible D match to TRBD1 (5 bases). Trimming took off 5 bases at V and 5 bases at J, with 12 bases between the two ends. The CDR3 covers 13 residues. Germline V lookup: CDR1 LNHDA, CDR2 SQIVND (reference sequence). For the CDR3, the DNA is TGTGCCAGTAGTCCCAGGGTGGAGACTGAAGCTTTCTTT. Residues: CASSPRVETEAFF.

The gene calls are TRBV7-6 and TRBJ2-7; 9 nucleotides match TRBD1. The CDR3 runs to 13 residues. V was pared by 5 bases and J by 7 bases, with 6 bases of the junction left unmatched. The germline V gene encodes CDR1 SGHVS and CDR2 FNYEAQ. The CDR3 DNA follows: TGTGCCAGCAGCCGACAGGGGGTAAAAGAGCAGTACTTC. Its protein is CASSRQGVKEQYF.

This chain uses TRBV7-8 with TRBJ2-5; the match to TRBD2 covers 10 bases. J lost 5 bases, V lost 4 bases, and 10 bases had no gene match. In germline, CDR1 is SGHVS, CDR2 FQNEAQ. This CDR3 is 16 amino acids long. CDR3: CASSSSAGGPGETQYF. The CDR3 DNA follows: TGTGCCAGCAGCTCGTCAGCGGGAGGGCCTGGTGAGACCCAGTACTTC.

This rearrangement joins TRBV7-9 to TRBJ2-1; D is undetermined. Trimming shortened V by 1 base and J by 3 bases, and 7 bases separated the two germline ends. CDR3 length: 14 residues. CDR1 and CDR2 (germline): SEHNR, FQNEAQ (reference sequence). As DNA, the CDR3 is TGTGCCAGCAGCTTAGAGGCTAACTACAATGAGCAGTTCTTC. It encodes CASSLEANYNEQFF.

CDR3 sequence reads: CASSPVGGANGYTF. In DNA form, the CDR3 reads TGTGCCAGCAGTCCCGTGGGGGGGGCGAATGGCTACACCTTC. The chain is built from TRBV7-3 and TRBJ1-2; tentative D call: TRBD1 (6 bases). V was clipped by 6 bases and J by 6 bases, with 17 bases between them. CDR1 and CDR2 (germline): SGHTA, FQGTGA. The CDR3 consists of 14 residues.

The chain links TRBV20-1 to TRBJ2-5; D possibly corresponds to TRBD2 (5 bases). V lost 1 base, J lost 5 bases, and 11 bases lay in between. The CDR3 sequence is 13 residues long. Germline values: CDR1 DFQATT, CDR2 SNEGSKA (reference sequence). The DNA of the CDR3 is TGCAGTGCTAGAGGCCCCGGCGGGGAGACCCAGTACTTC. It is translated as CSARGPGGETQYF.

The sample holds a few counts of this clonotype. The V call is TRBV15, the J call TRBJ1-6; unclear D gene. This CDR3 has 12 residues. CDR1 and CDR2 from the germline V gene are LNHNV and YYDKDF (reference sequence). Deletions cut 2 bases from V and 15 bases from J, with 11 bases between. CDR3: CATSRNAVRLHF. DNA of the CDR3: TGTGCCACCAGCAGAAACGCGGTTCGCCTCCACTTT.

This clonotype has only a few counts. The chain has TRBV20-1 and TRBJ1-5; the D is unclear. Germline V lookup: CDR1 DFQATT, CDR2 SNEGSKA (reference sequence). The V end lost 0 bases, the J end lost 2 bases, and 8 bases lay between the germline ends. This CDR3 region has 14 residues. The CDR3 sequence is CSARDPRGNQPQHF. CDR3 sequence (DNA): TGCAGTGCTAGAGATCCGAGGGGCAATCAGCCCCAGCATTTT.

This clonotype came up a few times. The chain carries TRBV19 and TRBJ1-2, with 10 positions matching TRBD1. The germline CDR1 and CDR2 sequences are LNHDA and SQIVND (reference sequence). Trimming cost V 7 bases and J 4 bases; bases outside gene matches: 18. This CDR3 spans 18 amino acids. In DNA, the CDR3 is TGTGCCAGTAAGAACGCCGGGCGGGGGACAGGGGCTTCCTATGGCTACACCTTC. Encoded protein: CASKNAGRGTGASYGYTF.